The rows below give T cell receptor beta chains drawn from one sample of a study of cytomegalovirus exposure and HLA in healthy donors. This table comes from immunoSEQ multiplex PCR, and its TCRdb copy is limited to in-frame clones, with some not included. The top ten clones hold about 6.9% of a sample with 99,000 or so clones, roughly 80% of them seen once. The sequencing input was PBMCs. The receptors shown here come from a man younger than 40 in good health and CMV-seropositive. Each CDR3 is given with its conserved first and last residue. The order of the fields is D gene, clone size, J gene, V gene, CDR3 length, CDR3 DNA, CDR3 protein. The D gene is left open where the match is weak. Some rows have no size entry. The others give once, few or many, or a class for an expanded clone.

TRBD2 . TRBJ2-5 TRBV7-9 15 TGTGCCAGCAGCTTAAGCGGGGGGGGTAGAGAGACCCAGTACTTC CASSLSGGGRETQYF
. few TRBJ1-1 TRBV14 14 TGTGCCAGCAGCCAACAGGTTCTGAACACTGAAGCTTTCTTT CASSQQVLNTEAFF
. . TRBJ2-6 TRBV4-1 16 TGCGCCAGCAGCCGTTGGACGGGAACTGGGGCCAACGTCCTGACTTTC CASSRWTGTGANVLTF
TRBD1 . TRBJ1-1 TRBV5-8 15 TGTGCCAGCCGGGACCGGGACAGGGGGACTACGGCGGCTTTCTTT CASRDRDRGTTAAFF
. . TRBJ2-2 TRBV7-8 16 TGTGCCAGCAGCTTATCAGGGGGGCTATACACCGGGGAGCTGTTTTTT CASSLSGGLYTGELFF
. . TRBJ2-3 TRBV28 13 TGTGCCAGCAGTTTAGGAGGGGAAGATACGCAGTATTTT CASSLGGEDTQYF
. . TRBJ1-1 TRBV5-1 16 TGCGCCAGCAGCTTGGTTCCGCAGGGCAAGAACACTGAAGCTTTCTTT CASSLVPQGKNTEAFF
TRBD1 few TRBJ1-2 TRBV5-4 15 TGTGCCAGCAGCCCCCGGTCGACAGGGGACTATGGCTACACCTTC CASSPRSTGDYGYTF
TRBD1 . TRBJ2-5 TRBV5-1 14 TGCGCCAGCAGCTTGACAGGGGTTCAAGAGACCCAGTACTTC CASSLTGVQETQYF
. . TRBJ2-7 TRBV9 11 TGTGCCAGCAGCGAGGGGGTCGAGCAGTACTTC CASSEGVEQYF
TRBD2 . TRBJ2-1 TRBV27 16 TGTGCCAGCAGTCCATTGGGACTAGCGGGGGACAATGAGCAGTTCTTC CASSPLGLAGDNEQFF
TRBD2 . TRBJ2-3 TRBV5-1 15 TGCGCCAGCAGCTTGAACGGCGGGGGGGCGGATACGCAGTATTTT CASSLNGGGADTQYF
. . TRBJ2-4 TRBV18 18 TGTGCCAGCTCACCATCGGGCGGGGCAGATACAGCCAAAAACATTCAGTACTTC CASSPSGGADTAKNIQYF
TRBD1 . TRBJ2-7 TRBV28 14 TGTGCCAGCAGTACCCCGGGACAGGTCTACGAGCAGTACTTC CASSTPGQVYEQYF
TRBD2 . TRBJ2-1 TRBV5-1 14 TGCGCCAGCAGCCCCGGACTAGCGGGGGACGAGCAGTTCTTC CASSPGLAGDEQFF
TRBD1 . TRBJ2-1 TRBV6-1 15 TGTGCCAGCAGACGACAGGGATCACCCTACAATGAGCAGTTCTTC CASRRQGSPYNEQFF
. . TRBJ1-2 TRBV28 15 TGTGCCAGCAGCCGATGGGGGACATCTAACTATGGCTACACCTTC CASSRWGTSNYGYTF
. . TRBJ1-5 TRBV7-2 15 TGTGCCAGCAGCTTAGGAGGTTCTAGCAATCAGCCCCAGCATTTT CASSLGGSSNQPQHF
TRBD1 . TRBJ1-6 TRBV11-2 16 TGTGCCAGCAGTGCTACCCCGGGACAGGGGGTCTCACCCCTCCACTTT CASSATPGQGVSPLHF
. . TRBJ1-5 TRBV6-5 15 TGTGCCAGCGGGTCCGGGGGAAAGGGGAATCAGCCCCAGCATTTT CASGSGGKGNQPQHF
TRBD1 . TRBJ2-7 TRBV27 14 TGTGCCAGCTCCAGGGGGCGAAGGGTCTACGAGCAGTACTTC CASSRGRRVYEQYF
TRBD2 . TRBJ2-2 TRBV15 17 TGTGCCACCAGCAGAGGACTAGCGGGGGTGAACACCGGGGAGCTGTTTTTT CATSRGLAGVNTGELFF
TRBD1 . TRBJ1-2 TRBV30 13 TGTGCCTGGAGTGGACTGACAGGGGTGGGCTACACCTTC CAWSGLTGVGYTF
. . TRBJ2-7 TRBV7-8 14 TGTGCCAGCAGCCCGGGGAAACTTGTCTACGAGCAGTACTTC CASSPGKLVYEQYF
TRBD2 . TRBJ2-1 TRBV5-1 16 TGCGCCAGCAGACCCCTAGCGGGACCCACCTACAATGAGCAGTTCTTC CASRPLAGPTYNEQFF
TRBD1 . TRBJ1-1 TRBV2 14 TGTGCCAGCAGGGGGCGCTCACAGGGGGAGAAAGCTTTCTTT CASRGRSQGEKAFF
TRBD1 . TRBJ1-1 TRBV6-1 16 TGTGCCAGCAGTGAAGGGACAGGGGCACTGAACACTGAAGCTTTCTTT CASSEGTGALNTEAFF
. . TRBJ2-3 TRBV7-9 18 TGTGCCAGCAGGTCTTCCCTACAGGGGAGGTCCTTCACAGATACGCAGTATTTT CASRSSLQGRSFTDTQYF
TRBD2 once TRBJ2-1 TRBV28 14 TGTGCCAGCTCCCCGGGGGGGGGTCGGAATGAGCAGTTCTTC CASSPGGGRNEQFF
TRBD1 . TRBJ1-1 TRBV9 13 TGTGCCAGCAGCGTACAGGGGGCAGATGAAGCTTTCTTT CASSVQGADEAFF
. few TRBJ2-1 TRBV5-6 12 TGTGCCAGCAGCTTAGGGGGAAATGAGCAGTTCTTC CASSLGGNEQFF
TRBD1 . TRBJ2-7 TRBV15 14 TGTGCCACCAGCAGGGGACAGGTAGCCTACGAGCAGTACTTC CATSRGQVAYEQYF
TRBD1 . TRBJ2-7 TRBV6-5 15 TGTGCCAGCAGCCGCGCGGGACAGGGTAAGGGCGAGCAGTACTTC CASSRAGQGKGEQYF
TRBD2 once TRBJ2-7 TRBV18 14 TGTGCCAGCTCCCCGGGGGGGGCCGCCTACGAGCAGTACTTC CASSPGGAAYEQYF
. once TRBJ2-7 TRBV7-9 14 TGTGCCAGCAGCTCCTCCCGCGGAGAAAACGAGCAGTACTTC CASSSSRGENEQYF
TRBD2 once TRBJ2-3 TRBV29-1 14 TGCAGCGTTACCTCCGACTCGGGAGGAGATACGCAGTATTTT CSVTSDSGGDTQYF
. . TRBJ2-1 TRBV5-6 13 TGTGCCAGCAGTCCCGCGGCCCGAGTTGAGCAGTTCTTC CASSPAARVEQFF
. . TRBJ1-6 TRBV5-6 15 TGTGCCAGCAGCCCCTGGGAGCTGCGTAATTCACCCCTCCACTTT CASSPWELRNSPLHF
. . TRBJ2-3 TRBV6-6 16 TGTGCCAGCAGTTACTGGCAGCGGCGACGCACAGATACGCAGTATTTT CASSYWQRRRTDTQYF
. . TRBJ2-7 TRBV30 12 TGTGCCTGGATAGAGGGGGCCTACGAGCAGTACTTC CAWIEGAYEQYF
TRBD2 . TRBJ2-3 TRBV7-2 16 TGTGCCAGCAGCGTTAGCGGGGGGGCTTCGGAAGATACGCAGTATTTT CASSVSGGASEDTQYF
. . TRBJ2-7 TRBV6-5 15 TGTGCCAGCAGGGAGGGGGGGGTTACGTCCTACGAGCAGTACTTC CASREGGVTSYEQYF
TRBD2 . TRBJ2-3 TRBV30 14 TGTGCCCGGAGGGAAGGACTAGCGACAGATACGCAGTATTTT CARREGLATDTQYF
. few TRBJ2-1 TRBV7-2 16 TGTGCCAGCAGCCCCGGAACTAGTGTCTCCTACAATGAGCAGTTCTTC CASSPGTSVSYNEQFF
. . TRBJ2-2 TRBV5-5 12 TGTGCCAGCAGCCTCCAGGGCGGGGAGCTGTTTTTT CASSLQGGELFF
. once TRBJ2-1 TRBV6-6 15 TGTGCCAGCAGTTATCGGGAGTTCTCCTACAATGAGCAGTTCTTC CASSYREFSYNEQFF